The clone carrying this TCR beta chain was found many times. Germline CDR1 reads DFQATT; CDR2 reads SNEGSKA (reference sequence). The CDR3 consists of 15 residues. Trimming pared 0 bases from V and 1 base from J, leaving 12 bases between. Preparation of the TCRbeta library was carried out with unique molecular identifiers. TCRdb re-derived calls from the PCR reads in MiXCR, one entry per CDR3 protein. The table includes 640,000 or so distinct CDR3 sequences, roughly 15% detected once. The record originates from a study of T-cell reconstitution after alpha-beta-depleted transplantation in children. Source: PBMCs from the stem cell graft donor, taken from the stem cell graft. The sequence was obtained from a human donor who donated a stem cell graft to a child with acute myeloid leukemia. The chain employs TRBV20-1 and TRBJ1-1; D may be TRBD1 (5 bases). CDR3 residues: CSARDRGAGNTEAFF. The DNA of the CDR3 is TGCAGTGCTAGAGATAGGGGTGCCGGGAACACTGAAGCTTTCTTT.